These T cell receptor beta chains were read from a single sample in a study of beta chain features in type 1 diabetes. Measured with immunoSEQ multiplex PCR; TCRdb has only the in-frame clones, and not every one. The sample lists 860,000 or so clones, roughly a sixth seen once, with around 0.02% in the top ten. Material: naive CD4+ T cells from blood. These receptors all stem from a woman aged 18-35 years in good health. The CDR3 runs from the conserved cysteine through the conserved F or W. The D gene is left open where the match is weak. Not all rows give a size; the values are once, few, many and, for expanded clones, a class.

d_gene	len	v_gene	abundance	j_gene	CDR3nt	CDR3aa
-	15	TRBV5-6	-	TRBJ2-7	TGTGCCAGCAGCTTGGGGGGAGATTATCGCCTGTTGCAGTACTTC	CASSLGGDYRLLQYF
-	15	TRBV25-1	few	TRBJ2-1	TGTGCCAGCAGCGACCGGTCAGGGGGGATCGGTGAGCAGTTCTTC	CASSDRSGGIGEQFF
-	18	TRBV5-1	-	TRBJ2-1	TGCGCCAGCAGTAAAAACCCCTCGGTCCGGCGGGGATACAATGAGCAGTTCTTC	CASSKNPSVRRGYNEQFF
TRBD1	13	TRBV29-1	few	TRBJ1-5	TGCAGCGTTGAGACAGGGGACAATCAGCCCCAGCATTTT	CSVETGDNQPQHF
-	14	TRBV4-3	few	TRBJ2-7	TGCGCCAGCAGCCAATCCTACAGGGAGGGCGAGCAGTACTTC	CASSQSYREGEQYF
-	17	TRBV28	-	TRBJ2-5	TGTGCCAGCAGTAGCACTGACGGGCAGGTAGAGCGAAAGACCCAGTACTTC	CASSSTDGQVERKTQYF
-	14	TRBV18	-	TRBJ1-4	TGTGCCAGCTCACCACCGGGGACACTTGAAAAACTGTTTTTT	CASSPPGTLEKLFF
-	10	TRBV6-5	few	TRBJ1-2	TGTGCCAGCAGTGGGTCCCCCTACACCTTC	CASSGSPYTF
TRBD2	16	TRBV19	few	TRBJ2-1	TGTGCCAGTAGTATATCATACACTAGCGGATACAATGAGCAGTTCTTC	CASSISYTSGYNEQFF
-	13	TRBV10-3	few	TRBJ2-5	TGTGCCATCAGTGATTCAGGGGTAGAGACCCAGTACTTC	CAISDSGVETQYF
TRBD1	15	TRBV7-8	-	TRBJ2-7	TGTGCCAGCAGCTTATACAGGACAGGGCCCTACGAGCAGTACTTC	CASSLYRTGPYEQYF
-	17	TRBV5-1	-	TRBJ2-3	TGCGCCAGCAGCTCTATCACCCGGGCCTCGTCAGGAGATACGCAGTATTTT	CASSSITRASSGDTQYF
-	14	TRBV7-2	-	TRBJ1-2	TGTGCCAGCAGCCTGGGATACTTAACGGATGGCTACACCTTC	CASSLGYLTDGYTF
TRBD2	15	TRBV14	few	TRBJ2-1	TGTGCCAGCAGCCGGACTAGCGGGAGAGGCTATGAGCAGTTCTTC	CASSRTSGRGYEQFF
-	16	TRBV2	-	TRBJ2-6	TGTGCCAGCAGTTCATTCGAGGGAACTGGGGCCAACGTCCTGACTTTC	CASSSFEGTGANVLTF
-	11	TRBV28	-	TRBJ2-7	TGTGCCAGCAGTTTGGTGGGGGAGCAGTACTTC	CASSLVGEQYF
-	16	TRBV18	few	TRBJ2-1	TGTGCCAGCTCACCACCGGGAGGGGGCGGATTAAATGAGCAGTTCTTC	CASSPPGGGGLNEQFF
-	17	TRBV28	once	TRBJ2-6	TGTGCCAGCAGTTCAAGGACCAGGGCTTCTGGGGCCAACGTCCTGACTTTC	CASSSRTRASGANVLTF
TRBD1	15	TRBV11-2	-	TRBJ2-7	TGTGCCAGCAGCTTAGAACAGGGGGCCCCCTACGAGCAGTACTTC	CASSLEQGAPYEQYF
TRBD2	14	TRBV7-2	-	TRBJ2-7	TGTGCCAGCAGCATTCTAGCGGGAACATACGAGCAGTACTTC	CASSILAGTYEQYF
TRBD1	16	TRBV18	few	TRBJ1-5	TGTGCCAGCTCATCCACGGTACGGACAGGGGACCAGCCCCAGCATTTT	CASSSTVRTGDQPQHF
-	12	TRBV29-1	few	TRBJ2-1	TGCAGCGTTGTAGGACTATCAAATGAGCAGTTCTTC	CSVVGLSNEQFF
TRBD1	17	TRBV18	few	TRBJ1-1	TGTGCCAGCTCACCCCGGGGACAGGGGGCGAGAGGGACTGAAGCTTTCTTT	CASSPRGQGARGTEAFF
TRBD1	18	TRBV4-2	-	TRBJ1-4	TGTGCCAGCAGCCGAACGCGGCAGGGGGCCTCCGGGTTTGAAAAACTGTTTTTT	CASSRTRQGASGFEKLFF
-	13	TRBV5-1	-	TRBJ1-4	TGCGCGAGTCGGAGGAGCGGGAATGAAAAACTGTTTTTT	CASRRSGNEKLFF
-	13	TRBV29-1	-	TRBJ2-7	TGCAGCGTACAACTAGTACGGACCTACGAGCAGTACTTC	CSVQLVRTYEQYF
TRBD1	14	TRBV2	few	TRBJ2-1	TGTGCCAGCATCCGGGACAGGGGTTACAATGAGCAGTTCTTC	CASIRDRGYNEQFF
-	13	TRBV19	-	TRBJ1-4	TGTGCCAGTAGAAAGACCGTGAATGAAAAACTGTTTTTT	CASRKTVNEKLFF
TRBD2	15	TRBV5-8	once	TRBJ2-5	TGTGCCAGCAGCATATACATAGCGGGAGAGGGGACCCAGTACTTC	CASSIYIAGEGTQYF
-	13	TRBV7-9	few	TRBJ2-2	TGTGCCAGCAGCGGCAAGAACACCGGGGAGCTGTTTTTT	CASSGKNTGELFF
-	13	TRBV18	few	TRBJ1-1	TGTGCCAGCTCACCCGACGTGAACACTGAAGCTTTCTTT	CASSPDVNTEAFF
TRBD1	16	TRBV7-3	-	TRBJ1-2	TGTGCCAGCAGCTCTCTTGCGGGACAGGGGGCTTATGGCTACACCTTC	CASSSLAGQGAYGYTF
TRBD2	13	TRBV7-9	few	TRBJ2-5	TGTGCCAGCAGCTTGGGGACTAGCGGGACCCAGTACTTC	CASSLGTSGTQYF
TRBD2	16	TRBV7-2	few	TRBJ2-3	TGTGCCAGCAGCCCCCAGCGGGGTACTAGCACAGATACGCAGTATTTT	CASSPQRGTSTDTQYF
TRBD2	14	TRBV2	few	TRBJ2-3	TGTGCCAGCAGTCCTAGCGGGAGTCCGGATACGCAGTATTTT	CASSPSGSPDTQYF
-	15	TRBV28	few	TRBJ1-5	TGTGCCAGCAGTGCTCGAGGGGGGCGACATCAGCCCCAGCATTTT	CASSARGGRHQPQHF
-	14	TRBV2	-	TRBJ2-1	TGTGCCAGCACCGCTAGCGATCTCCAGAATGAGCAGTTCTTC	CASTASDLQNEQFF
TRBD2	19	TRBV4-3	few	TRBJ2-1	TGCGCCAGCAGCCAAGGGAGGGGCACCCGGACTAGCGGGGACAATGAGCAGTTCTTC	CASSQGRGTRTSGDNEQFF
TRBD2	14	TRBV2	few	TRBJ2-3	TGTGCCAGCCTCCGGGAGCGGGAGGCCGATACGCAGTATTTT	CASLREREADTQYF
TRBD1	15	TRBV28	-	TRBJ1-2	TGTGCCAGCAGTTTATTTTTACAGGGGGCGAATGGCTACACCTTC	CASSLFLQGANGYTF
-	15	TRBV7-9	few	TRBJ2-7	TGTGCCAGCAGCCCCCGCCGAACAGCTGCCGGGGAGCAGTACTTC	CASSPRRTAAGEQYF
-	14	TRBV15	few	TRBJ2-3	TGTGCCACCAGCAGAGATCTCAGCACAGATACGCAGTATTTT	CATSRDLSTDTQYF
TRBD1	13	TRBV12-5	-	TRBJ2-1	TGTGCTAGTGGTTTGTCACAGGGGGGTGAGCAGTTCTTC	CASGLSQGGEQFF
TRBD2	15	TRBV14	few	TRBJ2-3	TGTGCCAGCAGCCAAGCTGCGGGAGGAACAGATACGCAGTATTTT	CASSQAAGGTDTQYF
-	14	TRBV21-1	few	TRBJ2-3	TGTGCCAGCAGCCCCGGGGGGGTGAGAGATACGCAGTATTTT	CASSPGGVRDTQYF
-	14	TRBV4-2	once	TRBJ2-7	TGTGCCAGCAGCCAAGATTTCCTCTCCTACGAGCAGTACTTC	CASSQDFLSYEQYF
-	13	TRBV7-3	-	TRBJ2-5	TGTGCCAGCAGCTTCGGGATGAAAGAGACCCAGTACTTC	CASSFGMKETQYF
TRBD1	14	TRBV7-6	few	TRBJ2-3	TGTGCCAGCAGCTCGACAGGGAGCGCAGATACGCAGTATTTT	CASSSTGSADTQYF
-	12	TRBV7-9	-	TRBJ1-5	TGTGCCAGCAGCTTAATCGACATGCCCCAGCATTTT	CASSLIDMPQHF
TRBD2	13	TRBV4-3	-	TRBJ2-1	TGCGCCAGCAGCCAGATACTAGCGTGGGAGCAGTTCTTC	CASSQILAWEQFF
-	12	TRBV5-4	-	TRBJ2-7	TGTGCCAGCAGCTTGGACCTCTACGAGCAGTACTTC	CASSLDLYEQYF
-	13	TRBV15	few	TRBJ1-2	TGTGCCACCAGCAGTCCCTCGGACTATGGCTACACCTTC	CATSSPSDYGYTF
-	14	TRBV6-6	few	TRBJ1-1	TGTGCCAGCAGCCAGGACAGCCTGAACACTGAAGCTTTCTTT	CASSQDSLNTEAFF
-	15	TRBV6-5	-	TRBJ2-7	TGTGCCAGCAGCACGAGGCCCCTCCGGGGGTACGAGCAGTACTTC	CASSTRPLRGYEQYF
-	14	TRBV27	few	TRBJ2-3	TGTGCCAGCAGTTCCCCCCCCATCACAGATACGCAGTATTTT	CASSSPPITDTQYF
-	13	TRBV6-1	-	TRBJ2-5	TGTGCCGGGAGGCGGCACACCCAAGAGACCCAGTACTTC	CAGRRHTQETQYF
-	14	TRBV7-2	few	TRBJ2-1	TGTGCCAGCAGCCTAGCGGGACAGGGTACTGAGCAGTTCTTC	CASSLAGQGTEQFF
TRBD2	15	TRBV19	few	TRBJ2-1	TGTGCCAGTTCGAGGGGGCTAGCGGGAGGCGGGGAGCAGTTCTTC	CASSRGLAGGGEQFF
-	13	TRBV4-1	-	TRBJ2-1	TGCGCCAGCAGCCGGGATGGGACGGGATTCGAGTTCTTC	CASSRDGTGFEFF